This T cell receptor (beta chain) appears in the sequencing data of a study of beta chain features in type 1 diabetes. Regarding the study as a whole: HLA effects on TCRB rearrangement stayed unresolved here. There was a moderate but significant shortening of TCRB CDR3s in all four CD4+ subsets of Type 1 diabetes patients.

In the case of this clone: What it binds is unknown.

Sorting of CD4+ naive, central memory, regulatory and stem cell-like memory cells was performed via CD45RO/CCR7/CD25/CD127/CD95/CD27. The purity of all sorted populations exceeded 95%. J was trimmed by 3 bases and V by 1 base; bases with no gene match: 9. Germline CDR1 is SGHRS and CDR2 is YFSETQ. This CDR3 comprises 17 residues. Expressed TCRB transcripts were sequenced, since all the RNA that had been isolated was reverse transcribed. The protocol was immunoSEQ multiplex PCR, while the TCRdb copy is restricted to in-frame clones and leaves out a portion. Seen here are more than 300,000 clones, around 12% observed once, and the top ten hold less than 0.02%.

The TCR sequence derives from a man younger than 35 in good health. The rearrangement uses TRBV5-1 and TRBJ2-3, with 9 nucleotides matching TRBD2. Sequenced input: naive CD4+ T cells from blood. CDR3 sequence reads: CASSLLDLAGPTDTQYF. The CDR3 DNA reads as TGCGCCAGCAGCTTGTTGGATCTAGCGGGACCGACAGATACGCAGTATTTT.